A selection of T cell receptor beta chains follows, all from one sample in a study of blood T cells in healthy people across ages. TCRdb passed the 5' RACE reads through MiXCR, listing each CDR3 protein once. The table has approximately 880,000 distinct CDR3 sequences, roughly 43% seen once; the top ten hold roughly 13%. The sequencing input was blood. Receptors were obtained from a man younger than 45 in good health. The CDR3 runs from the conserved cysteine through the conserved F or W. A D gene is named only where the DNA matches it firmly. Clone size is stated in some rows and not others, as once, few, many or a class when expanded.

d_call	clone_size	v_call	j_call	cdr3_aa	cdr3_nt
TRBD1	-	TRBV6-2/TRBV6-3	TRBJ1-4	CASSSDRARRNEKLFF	TGTGCCAGCAGTTCGGACAGGGCTCGAAGAAATGAAAAACTGTTTTTT
TRBD2	-	TRBV7-2	TRBJ2-3	CASSLAGSGSTDTQYF	TGTGCCAGCAGCTTAGCGGGCAGCGGGAGTACAGATACGCAGTATTTT
-	-	TRBV20-1	TRBJ1-4	CSASSGTSTNEKLFF	TGCAGTGCTAGTTCAGGGACCTCGACTAATGAAAAACTGTTTTTT
TRBD1	-	TRBV30	TRBJ2-3	CAWIRPGGTDTQYF	TGTGCCTGGATTAGGCCAGGGGGAACAGATACGCAGTATTTT
-	few	TRBV20-1	TRBJ2-1	CSAPGTSLYNEQFF	TGCAGTGCGCCCGGGACTTCCCTGTACAATGAGCAGTTCTTC
-	-	TRBV25-1	TRBJ2-4	CASSSGNTAKNIQYF	TGTGCCAGCAGTTCCGGGAATACAGCCAAAAACATTCAGTACTTC
TRBD2	few	TRBV7-2	TRBJ2-5	CASSSEWRGARETQYF	TGTGCCAGCAGCTCGGAATGGCGGGGGGCCCGGGAGACCCAGTACTTC
-	-	TRBV20-1	TRBJ1-1	CSASTLNTEAFF	TGCAGTGCTAGCACATTGAACACTGAAGCTTTCTTT
-	-	TRBV2	TRBJ1-5	CARGSGVPHQPQHF	TGTGCCAGGGGAAGCGGGGTTCCTCATCAGCCCCAGCATTTT
-	-	TRBV6-5	TRBJ2-7	CASSPNGGWSEQYF	TGTGCCAGCAGTCCCAACGGGGGCTGGAGTGAGCAGTACTTC
TRBD1	-	TRBV5-1	TRBJ2-3	CASTPSGTGADTQYF	TGCGCCAGCACTCCTTCCGGGACAGGCGCAGATACGCAGTATTTT
TRBD2	few	TRBV5-1	TRBJ2-3	CASSLAGLAGSDTQYF	TGCGCCAGCAGCTTGGCCGGACTAGCGGGGTCAGATACGCAGTATTTT
-	many	TRBV4-2	TRBJ2-1	CASSQVGEEQFF	TGTGCCAGCAGCCAAGTGGGGGAGGAGCAGTTCTTC
TRBD2	-	TRBV20-1	TRBJ2-1	CSARGLAASYNEQFF	TGCAGTGCTAGAGGACTAGCGGCCTCCTACAATGAGCAGTTCTTC
-	-	TRBV4-2	TRBJ2-3	CASSQVGPSDTQYF	TGTGCCAGCAGCCAAGTGGGTCCGTCGGATACGCAGTATTTT
-	-	TRBV5-1	TRBJ1-2	CASSPGHLGDCGYTF	TGCGCCAGCAGCCCTGGACACTTGGGGGACTGTGGCTACACCTTC
TRBD1	-	TRBV6-1	TRBJ1-1	CASSAGQGANTEAFF	TGTGCCAGCAGTGCGGGACAGGGGGCGAACACTGAAGCTTTCTTT
TRBD2	many	TRBV6-4	TRBJ2-3	CASSGTSGGTDTQYF	TGTGCCAGCAGTGGGACTAGCGGGGGCACAGATACGCAGTATTTT
TRBD2	-	TRBV20-1	TRBJ2-7	CSAKKLEAGDCNEQYF	TGCAGTGCTAAGAAATTGGAGGCGGGGGACTGCAATGAGCAGTACTTC
TRBD2	-	TRBV7-2	TRBJ2-7	CASSSTTSGYYEQYF	TGTGCCAGCAGCTCGACGACTAGCGGATACTACGAGCAGTACTTC
-	-	TRBV15	TRBJ1-5	CATSRDNNQPQHF	TGTGCCACCAGCAGGGACAACAATCAGCCCCAGCATTTT
TRBD1	-	TRBV7-3	TRBJ2-3	CASKQGASGDTQYF	TGTGCCAGCAAACAGGGGGCCTCTGGGGATACGCAGTATTTT
-	-	TRBV4-2	TRBJ1-5	CASSRLGESNQPQHF	TGTGCCAGCAGCCGGCTTGGGGAAAGCAATCAGCCCCAGCATTTT
TRBD2	few	TRBV29-1	TRBJ2-7	CSASSGVSSYEQYF	TGCAGCGCCTCCAGCGGGGTTAGCTCCTACGAGCAGTACTTC
-	few	TRBV7-9	TRBJ1-6	CASSFRRVSYNSPLHF	TGTGCCAGCAGCTTCCGGCGAGTCTCCTATAATTCACCCCTCCACTTT
-	-	TRBV5-1	TRBJ2-1	CASSWAGPEQFF	TGCGCCAGCAGCTGGGCCGGGCCGGAGCAGTTCTTC
-	-	TRBV2	TRBJ2-1	CASSESAGSSYNEQFF	TGTGCCAGCAGTGAAAGCGCGGGAAGCTCCTACAATGAGCAGTTCTTC
TRBD2	-	TRBV20-1	TRBJ2-1	CSAPTSGDYNEQFF	TGCAGTGCTCCGACTAGCGGGGACTACAATGAGCAGTTCTTC
TRBD2	-	TRBV20-1	TRBJ2-1	CSAQGLAGGTSYNEQFF	TGCAGTGCCCAGGGACTAGCGGGGGGAACATCTTACAATGAGCAGTTCTTC
-	-	TRBV7-2	TRBJ1-2	CASSSHSADDYGYTF	TGTGCCAGCAGCTCCCATAGTGCCGATGACTATGGCTACACCTTC
-	-	TRBV11-2	TRBJ1-2	CASSQLEGLLYGYTF	TGTGCCAGCAGCCAACTAGAGGGACTCCTCTATGGCTACACCTTC
-	-	TRBV5-1	TRBJ1-6	CASSLDAGLSVNSPLHF	TGCGCCAGCAGCTTGGACGCCGGACTAAGTGTTAATTCACCCCTCCACTTT
-	few	TRBV29-1	TRBJ2-1	CSVGGGSSYNEQFF	TGCAGCGTTGGTGGGGGAAGCTCCTACAATGAGCAGTTCTTC
-	-	TRBV7-2	TRBJ2-3	CASSEGPPGFDTQYF	TGTGCCAGCAGCGAAGGCCCTCCGGGTTTCGATACGCAGTATTTT
-	few	TRBV20-1	TRBJ2-7	CSASGIPYEQYF	TGCAGTGCTAGCGGGATTCCCTACGAGCAGTACTTC
TRBD1	few	TRBV12-3/TRBV12-4	TRBJ1-5	CASSTGEQPQHF	TGTGCCAGCAGTACAGGGGAGCAGCCCCAGCATTTT
TRBD1	few	TRBV4-2	TRBJ2-7	CASSQGQGGLGYEQYF	TGTGCCAGCAGCCAGGGACAGGGAGGATTGGGCTACGAGCAGTACTTC
-	-	TRBV9	TRBJ1-1	CASSVAYFGEAFF	TGTGCCAGCAGCGTAGCGTACTTTGGTGAAGCTTTCTTT
TRBD1	-	TRBV12-3/TRBV12-4	TRBJ1-2	CASSPGSGQGYGYTF	TGTGCCAGCAGTCCCGGTTCGGGACAGGGCTATGGCTACACCTTC
-	-	TRBV6-2/TRBV6-3	TRBJ2-6	CASTRRWSGGANVLTF	TGTGCCAGCACCCGTAGATGGTCTGGTGGGGCCAACGTCCTGACTTTC
-	few	TRBV7-2	TRBJ2-5	CASSLHQGIETQYF	TGTGCCAGCAGCTTACATCAGGGGATCGAGACCCAGTACTTC